These 4 T cell receptor beta chains share one sample of origin, sequenced in a study of shared clonotypes between healthy human individuals. CD8 cells regarded as naive lacked CD45RO, were positively chosen for CCR7, and omitted terminally differentiated effector memory CD45RA+ cells. The data were produced by immunoSEQ multiplex PCR, yet TCRdb's version contains in-frame clones alone and is incomplete. Of 550,000 to 600,000 clones in the sample, 98% were seen once. The sample was naive CD8+ T cells sorted from blood. These receptors originate from a man under 40 in good health.

This clone was observed a handful of times. The CDR3 sequence is CASSSRGPIWQPQHF. The CDR3 nucleotides are TGTGCCAGCAGTTCAAGGGGGCCCATTTGGCAGCCCCAGCATTTT. J is TRBJ1-5 and V is TRBV28; TRBD1 agrees at 7 bases. CDR3 length: 15 residues. Per the germline V gene, CDR1 is MDHEN and CDR2 is SYDVKM. V dropped 4 bases and J dropped 7; count of bases not matched to a gene: 10. The complete variable domain, with remaining parts taken from reference TRBV28 and TRBJ1-5, reads DVKVTQSSRYLVKRTGEKVFLECVQDMDHENMFWYRQDPGLGLRLIYFSYDVKMKEKGDIPEGYSVSREKKERFSLILESASTNQTSMYLCASSSRGPIWQPQHFGDGTRLSIL.

The CDR3 sequence: CATHPPGTDTQYF. The CDR3 bases are TGTGCCACCCATCCTCCGGGCACAGATACGCAGTATTTT. This sequence joins TRBV9 and TRBJ2-3; D call uncertain. The CDR3 is 13 residues long. The ends were cut back, 9 bases at V and 1 base at J, with 12 bases in the middle. Germline loops: CDR1 SGDLS, CDR2 YYNGEE.

The chain has TRBV4-3 and TRBJ2-2; D may be TRBD1 (6 bases). The V gene's germline CDR1 is LGHNA and CDR2 YSLEER. Trimming took off 0 bases at V and 8 bases at J, with 19 bases between the two ends. This CDR3 comprises 17 residues. The chain's CDR3 is CASSQDPGIGGFGELFF. DNA for the CDR3: TGCGCCAGCAGCCAAGATCCCGGGATAGGGGGTTTTGGGGAGCTGTTTTTT.

The chain uses TRBV27 and TRBJ2-3; 8 nucleotides agree with TRBD2. The ends lost 10 bases at V and 3 bases at J; junction bases unmatched: 6. Germline V lookup: CDR1 MNHEY, CDR2 SMNVEV (reference sequence). The CDR3 contains 13 residues. CDR3 protein: CAISGGPTDTQYF. The CDR3 region has the DNA TGTGCCATCAGCGGGGGTCCAACAGATACGCAGTATTTT.